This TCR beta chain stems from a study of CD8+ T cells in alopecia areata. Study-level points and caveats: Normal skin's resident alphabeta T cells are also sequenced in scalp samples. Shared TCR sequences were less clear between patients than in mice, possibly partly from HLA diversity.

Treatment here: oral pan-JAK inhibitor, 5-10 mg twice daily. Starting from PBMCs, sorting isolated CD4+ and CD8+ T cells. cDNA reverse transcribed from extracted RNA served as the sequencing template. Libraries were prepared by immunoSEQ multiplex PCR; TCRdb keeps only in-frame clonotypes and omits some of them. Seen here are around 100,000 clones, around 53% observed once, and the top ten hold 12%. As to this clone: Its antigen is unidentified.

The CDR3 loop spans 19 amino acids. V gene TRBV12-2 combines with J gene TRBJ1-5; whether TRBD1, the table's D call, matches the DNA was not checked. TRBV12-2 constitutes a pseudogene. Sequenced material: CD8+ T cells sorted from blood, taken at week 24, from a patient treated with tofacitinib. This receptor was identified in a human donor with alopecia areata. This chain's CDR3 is CASRLGQKRTGRPNQPQHF. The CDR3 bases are TGTGCAAGTCGCTTAGGGCAGAAGAGGACAGGGCGTCCCAATCAGCCCCAGCATTTT.